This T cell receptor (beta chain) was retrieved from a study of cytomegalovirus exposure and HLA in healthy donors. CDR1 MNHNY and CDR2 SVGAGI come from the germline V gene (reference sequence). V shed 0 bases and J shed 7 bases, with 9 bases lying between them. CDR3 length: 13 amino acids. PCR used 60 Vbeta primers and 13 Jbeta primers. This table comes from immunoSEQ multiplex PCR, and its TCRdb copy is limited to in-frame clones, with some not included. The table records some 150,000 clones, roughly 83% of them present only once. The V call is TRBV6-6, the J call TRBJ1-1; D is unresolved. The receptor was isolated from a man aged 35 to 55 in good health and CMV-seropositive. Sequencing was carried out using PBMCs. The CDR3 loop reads CASSYSAAGEAFF. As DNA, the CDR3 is TGTGCCAGCAGTTACTCGGCCGCGGGTGAAGCTTTCTTT.